This TCR beta chain was sequenced during a study of graft-versus-host responses after intestinal transplantation. Across the study: Recipients were given multivisceral, liver-intestinal, or isolated intestinal transplants. Anti-thymocyte globulin served as induction for all recipients, who then took tacrolimus and steroids for about three years. General study results and limits: Marrow from the recipient contained GvH clones, some of which had appeared first in ileum or blood.

Libraries were prepared by immunoSEQ multiplex PCR; TCRdb keeps only in-frame clonotypes and omits some of them. The top ten clones hold 0.45% to 0.65% of a sample with 120,000 or so clones, 85% to 95% of them seen once. Regarding this clone: Its antigen is not identified.

The source material was unstimulated CD8+ T cells sorted from spleen or lymph node cells, sampled before intestinal transplant. The origin of this receptor is a human donor who received an intestinal transplant.

The CDR3 here is CASRSGGPYNEQFF. CDR3 DNA sequence: TGTGCCAGCAGGTCCGGCGGACCCTACAATGAGCAGTTCTTC. The chain employs TRBV7-9 and TRBJ2-1; D is uncertain. V gave up 6 bases and J gave up 2 bases, with 11 bases separating them. The CDR3 totals 14 residues. CDR1 SEHNR and CDR2 FQNEAQ come from the germline V gene (reference sequence).